This TCR beta chain is from a study of CD8 T cells in ankylosing spondylitis. Study-level points and caveats: Reactive arthritis synovial fluid and blood previously showed some of these motif variants. What appeared characteristic of ankylosing spondylitis blood was a TCR beta motif of about eight highly homologous variants. The clones that were linked to disease were reported to be significantly enriched in matched synovial fluid samples from ankylosing spondylitis patients.

The authors made TCR beta libraries by quantitative 5'-RACE with molecular barcodes. TCRdb recomputed calls from the 5' RACE reads with MiXCR, one row per CDR3 protein. The sample has a few hundred thousand distinct CDR3 sequences, 6.5% to 10% seen once. Trimming took 6 bases from V and 0 from J, leaving 12 bases between them. This CDR3 is 15 amino acids long. Germline CDR1 MNHEY, CDR2 SMNVEV (reference sequence). This clonotype was detected ten times or more. Its cognate antigen is unknown. The TCR originated in a male donor with ankylosing spondylitis. The chain links TRBV27 to TRBJ2-1, with D possibly being TRBD2 (6 bases). The sequencing sample was made of blood, either unsorted or a sorted T cell fraction (not recorded which). CDR3 coding DNA: TGTGCCAGCAGATTCGGGGGAGGCTCCTACAATGAGCAGTTCTTC. Translation: CASRFGGGSYNEQFF.